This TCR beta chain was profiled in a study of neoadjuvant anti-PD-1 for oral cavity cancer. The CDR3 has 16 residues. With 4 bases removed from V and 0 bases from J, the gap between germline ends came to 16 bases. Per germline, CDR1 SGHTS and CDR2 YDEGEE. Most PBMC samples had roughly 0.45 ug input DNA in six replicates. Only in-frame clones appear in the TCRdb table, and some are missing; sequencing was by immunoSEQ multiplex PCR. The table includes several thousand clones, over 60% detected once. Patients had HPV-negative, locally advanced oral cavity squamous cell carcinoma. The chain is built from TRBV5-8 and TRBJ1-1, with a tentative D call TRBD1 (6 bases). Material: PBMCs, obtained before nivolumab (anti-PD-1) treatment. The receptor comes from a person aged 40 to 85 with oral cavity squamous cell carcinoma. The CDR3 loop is CASSTGQYNMNTEAFF. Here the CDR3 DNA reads TGTGCCAGCAGCACCGGACAGTACAATATGAACACTGAAGCTTTCTTT.